This is a list of T cell receptor beta chains from one sample in a study of patients and donors after allogeneic stem cell transplantation. TCRdb processed the RT-PCR reads anew with MiXCR; each CDR3 protein has one entry. Of some 40,000 distinct CDR3 sequences listed, 25% to 35% are singletons. The sequenced sample consisted of blood, either unsorted or a sorted T cell fraction (not recorded which). These receptors originate from a human donor who was either an allogeneic HSCT recipient or a stem cell or donor lymphocyte infusion donor (not recorded which). It is not recorded whose cells these are; they may come from a transplant donor. Both conserved end residues are part of each CDR3. A D gene is named only where the DNA matches it firmly. The size field is filled for only some rows; it gives once, few, many or a size class.

d_call,j_call,v_call,clone_size,cdr3_aa,cdr3_nt
NA,TRBJ1-2,TRBV7-2,few,CASSFAGQTNYGYTF,TGTGCCAGCAGCTTCGCCGGACAGACAAACTATGGCTACACCTTC
NA,TRBJ1-1,TRBV4-3,many,CASSPEGTEAFF,TGCGCCAGCAGCCCGGAGGGCACTGAAGCTTTCTTT
NA,TRBJ1-5,TRBV27,few,CASSLSGLGSNQPQHF,TGTGCCAGCAGCCTAAGCGGCTTAGGGAGCAATCAGCCCCAGCATTTT
TRBD1,TRBJ1-2,TRBV5-1,many,CASSRDRVDYGYTF,TGCGCCAGCAGCCGGGACAGGGTCGACTATGGCTACACCTTC
NA,TRBJ1-2,TRBV28,NA,CASSFGLTYGYTF,TGTGCCAGCAGTTTCGGCCTTACCTATGGCTACACCTTC
NA,TRBJ2-7,TRBV18,NA,CASSPPTNYEQYF,TGTGCCAGCTCACCACCTACCAACTACGAGCAGTACTTC
NA,TRBJ1-3,TRBV5-5,few,CASSLRGQAGNTIYF,TGTGCCAGCAGCTTGCGGGGGCAGGCTGGAAACACCATATATTTT
NA,TRBJ2-5,TRBV10-3,few,CAISGTQKETQYF,TGTGCCATCAGTGGAACCCAGAAAGAGACCCAGTACTTC
TRBD1,TRBJ1-2,TRBV9,few,CASSPRGTGGNYGYTF,TGTGCCAGCAGCCCCCGTGGGACAGGGGGAAACTATGGCTACACCTTC
NA,TRBJ1-1,TRBV29-1,many,CSVEEVWSQLNTEAFF,TGCAGCGTTGAAGAAGTTTGGAGTCAGTTGAACACTGAAGCTTTCTTT
NA,TRBJ1-1,TRBV5-1,few,CASSHIPGESRTEAFF,TGCGCCAGCAGTCATATTCCAGGGGAAAGTCGCACTGAAGCTTTCTTT
NA,TRBJ1-2,TRBV4-3,NA,CASSQDADANYGYTF,TGCGCCAGCAGCCAAGATGCCGACGCTAACTATGGCTACACCTTC
NA,TRBJ2-7,TRBV20-1,few,CSARSLPNIYEQYF,TGCAGTGCTAGATCACTACCCAACATCTACGAGCAGTACTTC
TRBD1,TRBJ1-4,TRBV28,few,CASSSPTGGNEKLFF,TGTGCCAGCAGTTCTCCGACAGGGGGTAATGAAAAACTGTTTTTT
NA,TRBJ2-5,TRBV6-5,NA,CASSYNARTQYF,TGTGCCAGCAGTTACAATGCGAGGACCCAGTACTTC
NA,TRBJ1-6,TRBV28,NA,CASLTRRYNSPLHF,TGTGCCAGCTTGACCCGCCGGTATAATTCACCCCTCCACTTT
NA,TRBJ1-2,TRBV29-1,NA,CSVSGTRTSNYGYTF,TGCAGCGTTTCCGGGACAAGGACCTCTAACTATGGCTACACCTTC
NA,TRBJ1-6,TRBV6-5,few,CASSPGGNSNSPLHF,TGTGCCAGCAGTCCCGGGGGCAATTCCAATTCACCCCTCCACTTT
NA,TRBJ1-1,TRBV12-3/TRBV12-4,NA,CASSFGRGKTEAFF,TGTGCCAGCAGTTTTGGCAGGGGTAAAACTGAAGCTTTCTTT
NA,TRBJ2-7,TRBV4-3,once,CASSRTDGYEQYF,TGCGCCAGCAGCCGGACGGACGGCTACGAGCAGTACTTC
NA,TRBJ1-2,TRBV20-1,few,CSALDSDQGYGYTF,TGCAGTGCCCTTGACAGCGATCAGGGCTATGGCTACACCTTC
NA,TRBJ1-5,TRBV7-8,few,CASSLRGWPQHF,TGTGCCAGCAGCTTACGGGGTTGGCCCCAGCATTTT
TRBD2,TRBJ2-5,TRBV7-7,NA,CASSQLGLADYQETQYF,TGTGCTAGCAGCCAATTAGGACTAGCGGATTACCAAGAGACCCAGTACTTC
NA,TRBJ2-2,TRBV7-3,NA,CASSLTGGVAGELFF,TGTGCCAGCAGCTTAACTGGCGGGGTTGCCGGGGAGCTGTTTTTT
NA,TRBJ2-2,TRBV4-2,NA,CASSLPPKSNTGELFF,TGTGCCAGCAGCCTACCGCCAAAGAGTAACACCGGGGAGCTGTTTTTT
TRBD1,TRBJ2-3,TRBV25-1,NA,CASSEYSGGITDTQYF,TGTGCCAGCAGTGAGTACTCAGGGGGCATCACAGATACGCAGTATTTT
TRBD1,TRBJ1-5,TRBV7-2,NA,CASTPDRGQPQHF,TGTGCCAGCACCCCGGACAGGGGACAGCCCCAGCATTTT
NA,TRBJ2-5,TRBV6-5,NA,CASRPAYQETQYF,TGTGCCAGCAGGCCAGCCTACCAAGAGACCCAGTACTTC
NA,TRBJ2-1,TRBV5-6,few,CASSLLTWPNEQFF,TGTGCCAGCAGCTTGTTGACCTGGCCGAATGAGCAGTTCTTC